Ten or more counts support the clone carrying this TCR beta chain. Its antigen remains unknown. Produced via immunoSEQ multiplex PCR; TCRdb's table is partial and in-frame only. The profile covers 2,500 to 4,000 clones, none occurring a single time. This sample is drawn from a study of T cells after posttransplantation cyclophosphamide. General study findings and limits: TRB clonality was highly associated with recipient CMV seropositivity and reactivation. Tissue-infiltrating T cells from skin or gut overlapped little with blood T cells. Later blood repertoires were often dominated by clones from the donor CD8+ memory compartment.

Treatment was busulfan-fludarabine conditioning, a marrow graft, and cyclophosphamide on days +3 and +4. The ends were cut back, 1 base at V and 8 bases at J, with 15 bases in the middle. This CDR3 is built from 14 residues. Germline assignment: CDR1 SGHRS and CDR2 YFSETQ. This sequence joins TRBV5-1 and TRBJ1-2, with D possibly matching TRBD1 (6 bases). The TCR sequence derives from a female patient aged 35 to 55 who received an allogeneic stem cell transplant from a related donor, was CMV-positive, and had no GVHD. The graft donor may account for some of the T cells. Specimen: PBMCs, collected 84 days after allogeneic stem cell transplant with posttransplant cyclophosphamide. As DNA, the CDR3 is TGCGCCAGCAGCTTGAGGGGGGGGGTCGACGGCTACACCTTC. Translation gives CASSLRGGVDGYTF.